This T cell receptor (beta chain) is from a study of naive and memory T cell subsets. The library had UMIs added by 3' ligation of an oligonucleotide to TCR cDNA. The sample holds a few counts of this clonotype. Four PCR rounds used nested alpha and beta constant region primers plus the SP2 primer. TCRdb reanalysed the 5' RACE reads using MiXCR and keeps one entry per CDR3 protein. This sample has roughly 30,000 distinct CDR3 sequences, with about a sixth found just once. This TCR came from a female donor in good health.

The CDR3 DNA reads TGTGCCAGCAGTTCTATCCTGACAGGCATGAACACTGAAGCTTTCTTT. Protein: CASSSILTGMNTEAFF. V gene TRBV6-1 combines with J gene TRBJ1-1; D is possibly TRBD1 (6 bases). Trimming left V 5 bases short and J 0 bases short, with 16 bases between. The V gene's germline CDR1 is MNHNS and CDR2 SASEGT. The CDR3 has 16 amino acids.